This is a list of T cell receptor beta chains from one sample in a study of T cell responses to AZD1222 COVID-19 vaccine. Only in-frame clones appear in the TCRdb table, and some are missing; sequencing was by immunoSEQ multiplex PCR. The table records about 81,000 clones, roughly nine tenths of them present only once. This material consisted of peripheral blood, taken on day 0 of AZD1222 vaccination. Receptors originate from an adult in good health. Each CDR3 is given with its conserved first and last residue. Fields, in order: D gene, J gene, CDR3 length, V gene, clone size, CDR3 protein, CDR3 DNA. A D gene is named only where the DNA matches it firmly. The size entry is marked missing in some rows and otherwise reads once, few, many or a size class.

>TRBD1|TRBJ2-7|14|TRBV24-1|few
CATSPGQGTGEQYF
TGTGCCACCAGTCCCGGACAGGGGACTGGCGAGCAGTACTTC
>TRBD1|TRBJ1-5|15|TRBV27|once
CASSRNRGSNQPQHF
TGTGCCAGCAGCCGAAACAGGGGGAGCAATCAGCCCCAGCATTTT
>TRBD2|TRBJ2-2|15|TRBV7-3|NA
CASSFGTSGAGELFF
TGTGCCAGCAGCTTCGGGACTAGCGGCGCCGGGGAGCTGTTTTTT
>TRBD2|TRBJ2-3|17|TRBV27|NA
CASSLSASGRVADTQYF
TGTGCCAGCAGTTTATCGGCTAGCGGGAGGGTTGCAGATACGCAGTATTTT
>TRBD2|TRBJ2-1|15|TRBV13|NA
CASSLTSGGADEQFF
TGTGCCAGCAGCCTAACTAGCGGGGGAGCCGATGAGCAGTTCTTC
>NA|TRBJ2-7|15|TRBV4-3|NA
CASSQDLQGYDEQYF
TGCGCCAGCAGCCAAGATTTACAGGGCTACGACGAGCAGTACTTC
>NA|TRBJ1-6|11|TRBV2|NA
CASSRESPLHF
TGTGCCAGCAGCCGGGAGTCACCCCTCCACTTT
>NA|TRBJ2-1|12|TRBV29-1|NA
CSVGDSTREQFF
TGCAGCGTTGGGGACTCTACAAGAGAGCAGTTCTTC
>NA|TRBJ2-3|14|TRBV5-6|NA
CASSLASGTDTQYF
TGTGCCAGCAGCTTGGCTAGCGGCACAGATACGCAGTATTTT
>TRBD2|TRBJ2-2|19|TRBV11-3|NA
CASSLVTSGRYWDTGELFF
TGTGCCAGCAGCTTAGTAACTAGCGGGAGGTACTGGGACACCGGGGAGCTGTTTTTT
>TRBD2|TRBJ2-5|17|TRBV5-5|NA
CASSSSSSGGHQETQYF
TGTGCCAGCAGCTCCTCATCTAGCGGGGGGCACCAAGAGACCCAGTACTTC
>NA|TRBJ2-5|11|TRBV28|once
CASSSQVPQYF
TGTGCCAGCAGTTCACAAGTCCCCCAGTACTTC
>TRBD1|TRBJ2-1|14|TRBV11-3|NA
CASSLDGTGIEQFF
TGTGCCAGCAGCTTAGACGGGACAGGGATTGAGCAGTTCTTC
>NA|TRBJ2-2|14|TRBV5-4|NA
CASSLVGFTGELFF
TGTGCCAGCAGCTTGGTAGGGTTCACCGGGGAGCTGTTTTTT
>NA|TRBJ2-1|22|TRBV1|NA
CTSSQVRQQPSGRREVANEQFF
TGCACCAGCAGCCAAGTCCGTCAGCAACCTAGCGGGAGACGCGAGGTGGCCAATGAGCAGTTCTTC
>NA|TRBJ2-1|17|TRBV18|NA
CASSLPRGRLSYNEQFF
TGTGCCAGCTCACTCCCCAGGGGGAGGTTGTCCTACAATGAGCAGTTCTTC
>TRBD1|TRBJ1-4|14|TRBV28|NA
CAISRGTVNEKLFF
TGTGCCATCTCGAGGGGGACAGTTAATGAAAAACTGTTTTTT
>NA|TRBJ1-2|13|TRBV9|NA
CASSPDISYGYTF
TGTGCCAGCAGCCCGGACATCTCCTATGGCTACACCTTC
>TRBD1|TRBJ1-2|15|TRBV28|once
CASSQTGQGNYGYTF
TGTGCCAGCAGTCAAACGGGACAGGGTAACTATGGCTACACCTTC
>NA|TRBJ1-1|14|TRBV5-1|NA
CASSWGEGDTEAFF
TGCGCCAGCAGTTGGGGAGAAGGGGACACTGAAGCTTTCTTT
>TRBD1|TRBJ1-2|13|TRBV19|NA
CASSLGQGNGYTF
TGTGCCAGTTCGTTAGGACAGGGTAACGGCTACACCTTC
>NA|TRBJ2-1|14|TRBV27|NA
CASSRTGRGNEQFF
TGTGCCAGCAGTCGAACAGGACGGGGCAATGAGCAGTTCTTC
>NA|TRBJ1-2|15|TRBV28|NA
CASSPRVGGKYGYTF
TGTGCCAGCAGTCCCCGGGTCGGGGGCAAGTATGGCTACACCTTC
>NA|TRBJ2-1|15|TRBV6-2/TRBV6-3|NA
CASSLQGESYNEQFF
TGTGCCAGCAGTCTCCAAGGGGAGTCCTACAATGAGCAGTTCTTC
>NA|TRBJ2-3|12|TRBV7-9|NA
CASSPQSDTQYF
TGTGCCAGCAGCCCCCAGTCAGATACGCAGTATTTT
>NA|TRBJ1-1|14|TRBV28|NA
CASSLTGRDTEAFF
TGTGCCAGCAGTTTAACCGGGAGGGACACTGAAGCTTTCTTT
>TRBD1|TRBJ2-7|13|TRBV29-1|NA
CSAWTGVRNEQYF
TGCAGCGCCTGGACAGGGGTCAGGAACGAGCAGTACTTC
>NA|TRBJ2-2|14|TRBV5-1|NA
CASSLEGGSGELFF
TGCGCCAGCAGCTTGGAAGGGGGATCCGGGGAGCTGTTTTTT
>NA|TRBJ2-1|13|TRBV5-1|NA
CASSLSSRDEQFF
TGCGCCAGCAGCTTGTCTAGCCGGGATGAGCAGTTCTTC
>NA|TRBJ2-3|12|TRBV12-3/TRBV12-4|NA
CASSTRADTQYF
TGTGCCAGCAGTACGAGAGCAGATACGCAGTATTTT
>NA|TRBJ2-7|14|TRBV6-2/TRBV6-3|NA
CASSFRGAAYEQYF
TGTGCCAGCAGTTTTAGGGGGGCCGCCTACGAGCAGTACTTC
>NA|TRBJ2-1|11|TRBV20-1|NA
CSAVRGNEQFF
TGCAGTGCGGTGAGGGGGAATGAGCAGTTCTTC
>NA|TRBJ1-3|15|TRBV3-1/TRBV3-2|NA
CASSQAGTSGNTIYF
TGTGCCAGCAGCCAAGCTGGGACTTCTGGAAACACCATATATTTT
>NA|TRBJ1-5|15|TRBV5-6|NA
CASSQINLSNQPQHF
TGTGCCAGCAGCCAAATTAATCTTAGCAATCAGCCCCAGCATTTT
>TRBD1|TRBJ1-6|15|TRBV2|NA
CASTPPGQYNSPLHF
TGTGCCAGCACTCCCCCGGGACAGTATAATTCACCCCTCCACTTT
>TRBD2|TRBJ2-1|16|TRBV5-1|NA
CASSWGLAGDYNEQFF
TGCGCCAGCAGCTGGGGACTAGCGGGAGACTACAATGAGCAGTTCTTC
>TRBD2|TRBJ2-5|16|TRBV18|NA
CASSPPGLANQETQYF
TGTGCCAGCTCACCACCGGGACTAGCGAACCAAGAGACCCAGTACTTC
>NA|TRBJ2-7|13|TRBV18|NA
CASSGGAIKEQYF
TGTGCCAGCTCCGGTGGGGCCATCAAAGAGCAGTACTTC
>TRBD1|TRBJ2-6|19|TRBV6-2/TRBV6-3|NA
CASSWQPGQGATGANVLTF
TGTGCCAGCAGTTGGCAACCGGGACAGGGGGCGACCGGGGCCAACGTCCTGACTTTC
>TRBD1|TRBJ2-1|14|TRBV27|NA
CASNYGTGFGEQFF
TGTGCCAGCAACTATGGGACAGGGTTTGGTGAGCAGTTCTTC
>NA|TRBJ2-2|16|TRBV7-6|NA
CASSKLGVLVPGELFF
TGTGCCAGCAGCAAACTGGGGGTCTTGGTTCCCGGGGAGCTGTTTTTT
>NA|TRBJ2-1|11|TRBV7-7|few
CASSSEGEQFF
TGTGCTAGCAGCTCAGAAGGCGAGCAGTTCTTC
>NA|TRBJ2-1|14|TRBV11-2|NA
CASSSNLVLDEQFF
TGTGCCAGCAGCTCAAATCTAGTTCTCGATGAGCAGTTCTTC
>NA|TRBJ2-3|18|TRBV3-1/TRBV3-2|NA
CASSRLGGVIRGTDTQYF
TGTGCCAGCAGCCGGTTGGGTGGGGTGATAAGAGGCACAGATACGCAGTATTTT
>TRBD1|TRBJ2-7|14|TRBV29-1|NA
CSVESGTGGYEQYF
TGCAGCGTTGAATCCGGGACAGGGGGCTACGAGCAGTACTTC
>NA|TRBJ1-4|14|TRBV6-5|NA
CASSSSATNEKLFF
TGTGCCAGCAGTTCTAGTGCAACTAATGAAAAACTGTTTTTT
>TRBD1|TRBJ2-5|15|TRBV7-9|NA
CASRPGQGSLETQYF
TGTGCCAGCCGACCGGGACAGGGTTCATTGGAGACCCAGTACTTC
>NA|TRBJ2-7|14|TRBV7-7|NA
CASSLGEGVYEQYF
TGTGCTAGCAGCTTAGGTGAGGGGGTCTACGAGCAGTACTTC